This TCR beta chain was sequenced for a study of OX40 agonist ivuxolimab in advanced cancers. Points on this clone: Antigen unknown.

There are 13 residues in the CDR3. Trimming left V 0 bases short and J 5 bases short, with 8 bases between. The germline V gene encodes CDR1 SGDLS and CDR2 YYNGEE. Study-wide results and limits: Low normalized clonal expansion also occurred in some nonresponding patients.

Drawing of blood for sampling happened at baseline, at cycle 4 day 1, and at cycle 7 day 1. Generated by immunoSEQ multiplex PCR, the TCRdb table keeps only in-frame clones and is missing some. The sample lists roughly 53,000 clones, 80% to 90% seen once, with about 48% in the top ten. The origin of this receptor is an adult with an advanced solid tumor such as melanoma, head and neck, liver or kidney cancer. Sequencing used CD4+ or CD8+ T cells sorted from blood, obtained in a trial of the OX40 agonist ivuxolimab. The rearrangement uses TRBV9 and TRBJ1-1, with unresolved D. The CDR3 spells CASSVGSETEAFF. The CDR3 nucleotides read TGTGCCAGCAGCGTAGGGTCTGAAACTGAAGCTTTCTTT.